The T cell receptor beta chain described here comes from a study of post-analysis software for immune sequencing data. Study overall: The study covered relapsing-remitting, secondary progressive and progressive-relapsing courses of multiple sclerosis. General study points: Controls showed significantly higher normalized Chao1 diversity than did multiple sclerosis patients. Roughly 5 TRBV segments, TRBV5-6, TRBV5-1 and TRBV20-1 among them, were found more frequent in patients than controls. Those samples that were prepared in the same batch co-clustered strongly by F measure.

Germline V gene sequence: CDR1 KGHSH, CDR2 LQKENI. J lost 7 bases, V lost 5 bases, and 4 bases had no gene match. The CDR3 consists of 12 residues. As to this clonotype: The antigen remains unidentified.

Unique molecular identifiers featured in each of the TCR beta cDNA libraries. TCRdb analysed the PCR reads with MiXCR anew, one entry per CDR3 protein. Of roughly 800,000 distinct CDR3 sequences listed, about 32% are singletons. The chain is built from TRBV18 and TRBJ1-2; 7 positions agree with TRBD1. The TCR comes from a girl aged 10 to 17 with multiple sclerosis. What was sequenced was blood. CDR3 sequence reads: CASSKGGGGYTF. The CDR3 coding sequence is TGTGCCAGCTCAAAAGGGGGCGGTGGCTACACCTTC.